This TCR beta chain was sequenced during a study of blood T cell repertoires in COVID-19. CDR1 is SGDLS and CDR2 is YYNGEE in the germline V gene. V was trimmed by 3 bases and J by 5 bases, leaving 15 bases between them. The CDR3 runs to 15 residues. Clones were read by immunoSEQ multiplex PCR, and TCRdb kept only the in-frame ones, dropping some. This sample has 120,000 or so clones, with 65% to 90% found just once. This clonotype was sampled from an elderly woman with acute or convalescent COVID-19. Sequencing was performed on peripheral blood. The chain links TRBV9 to TRBJ2-1; D is perhaps TRBD2 (6 bases). CDR3 bases: TGTGCCAGCAGCGCAGGGACTCCGTGGAACAATGAGCAGTTCTTC. The encoded protein is CASSAGTPWNNEQFF.